This TCR beta chain was identified in a study of CD8+ T cells in alopecia areata. Overall study context: Treatment comprised oral tofacitinib, 5 to 10 mg twice daily, in treated patients. Treatment ran 6 to 18 months, with 6 months of follow-up afterward. Notes on the study in general: Lesional scalp displayed greater clonality than normal scalp, most notably in alopecia totalis/universalis. Unlike in mice, where it was clearer, TCR sharing across patients was less clear, possibly HLA-related.

Of note for this clone: Its antigen is as yet unknown.

Extraction and reverse transcription of RNA yielded cDNA as the sequencing template. The assay was immunoSEQ multiplex PCR, and TCRdb's table has in-frame clones only and misses some. The table lists 170,000 or so clones, roughly 60% of them singletons. The V end was cut by 5 bases, the J end by 0 bases, with 15 bases between. The CDR3 has 16 amino acids. The V gene's germline CDR1 is SEHNR and CDR2 FQNEAQ (reference sequence). The starting material was CD4+ T cells sorted from blood, obtained at week 0. V and J are TRBV7-9 and TRBJ2-3; D is possibly TRBD1 (6 bases). This sequence originates from a human donor with alopecia areata. The CDR3 nucleotides are TGTGCCAGCAGCCCGACTGGGACAACTAGCACAGATACGCAGTATTTT. It specifies CASSPTGTTSTDTQYF.